Shown below are 24 T cell receptor beta chains from a single sample sequenced in a study of blood T cell repertoires in COVID-19. Here immunoSEQ multiplex PCR was the method, and the copy in TCRdb shows in-frame clones only, minus some. The table lists 200,000 to 250,000 clones, 65% to 85% of them singletons. The sequencing sample was made of peripheral blood. The receptors were sampled from a human donor in a cohort sampled during active COVID-19.

The V call is TRBV5-6, the J call TRBJ1-1; perhaps TRBD1 as D (5 bases). Trimming removed 5 bases from V and 0 bases from J, with 8 bases in between. Per the germline V gene, CDR1 is SGHDT and CDR2 is YYEEEE. This CDR3 spans 13 amino acids. CDR3 amino acids: CASRWGLNTEAFF. CDR3 nucleotides: TGTGCCAGCAGGTGGGGCTTGAACACTGAAGCTTTCTTT. Full variable domain (rest looked up from reference TRBV5-6 and TRBJ1-1): DAGVTQSPTHLIKTRGQQVTLRCSPKSGHDTVSWYQQALGQGPQFIFQYYEEEERQRGNFPDRFSGHQFPNYSSELNVNALLLGDSALYLCASRWGLNTEAFFGQGTRLTVV.

The chain links TRBV5-1 to TRBJ1-1; 8 nucleotides match TRBD1. This CDR3 comprises 17 residues. V lost 0 bases and J lost 3; bases outside the gene matches: 10. The germline V gene encodes CDR1 SGHRS and CDR2 YFSETQ. The CDR3 nucleotides are TGCGCCAGCAGCTTGGGGACAGGGCTAACTGGAGACACTGAAGCTTTCTTT. As protein: CASSLGTGLTGDTEAFF.

This rearrangement joins TRBV10-2 to TRBJ2-7; 7 nucleotides line up with TRBD1. V lost 7 bases to trimming and J lost 5 bases; unmatched junction nucleotides: 5. The CDR3 is 12 residues long. Germline CDR1 WSHSY, CDR2 SAAADI. Written as DNA, the CDR3 is TGCGCCAGCACCGACAGGGCAAACGAGCAGTACTTC. Translated: CASTDRANEQYF.

The gene calls are TRBV7-9 and TRBJ1-1; D gene ambiguous. The ends were cut back, 5 bases at V and 11 bases at J, with 15 bases in the middle. Germline V gene data show CDR1 as SEHNR and CDR2 as FQNEAQ (reference sequence). This CDR3 region has 12 residues. The CDR3 nucleotides read TGTGCCAGCAGCCCCCGGGAGGTTCGCGCTTTCTTT. Protein product: CASSPREVRAFF.

This sequence joins TRBV5-1 and TRBJ1-4; a possible D gene is TRBD1 (6 bases). Per germline, CDR1 SGHRS and CDR2 YFSETQ. V shed 8 bases and J shed 0 bases, with 14 bases lying between them. The CDR3 sequence is 15 residues long. CDR3 residues: CARRTDSPTNEKLFF. CDR3 DNA sequence: TGCGCCAGGAGGACAGACAGTCCAACTAATGAAAAACTGTTTTTT.

The DNA for the CDR3 is TGTGCCTGGAGTGTCCAAAGCGGGTGGACTGAAGCTTTCTTT. This encodes CAWSVQSGWTEAFF. The chain employs TRBV30 and TRBJ1-1; D gene ambiguous. This CDR3 comprises 14 residues. V shed 0 bases and J shed 5 bases, with 13 bases lying between them. In germline, CDR1 is GTSNPN, CDR2 SVGIG (reference sequence).

This clone was counted a few times. The chain is built from TRBV11-2 and TRBJ2-2, with D perhaps matching TRBD1 (5 bases). Germline V gene sequence: CDR1 SGHAT, CDR2 FQNNGV. The CDR3 totals 16 residues. V lost 5 bases to trimming and J lost 6 bases, with 19 bases between them. DNA for the CDR3: TGTGCCAGCAGCCCCGTCCAGGGCGAAAATTCCGGGGAGCTGTTTTTT. The encoded protein is CASSPVQGENSGELFF.

The genes are TRBV5-1 and TRBJ2-7; 10 bases align to TRBD2. Germline V lookup: CDR1 SGHRS, CDR2 YFSETQ. Trimming at V came to 4 bases and at J to 5 bases, leaving 6 bases not matched to a gene. The CDR3 extends over 14 amino acids. CDR3 in amino acids: CASSPHGLADEQYF. CDR3 coding DNA: TGCGCCAGCAGCCCTCACGGACTAGCGGACGAGCAGTACTTC.

The chain links TRBV19 to TRBJ2-1; 7 nucleotides line up with TRBD1. The CDR3 contains 15 residues. Trimming took 6 bases from V and 0 from J; bases not matched to a gene: 5. Germline CDR1 reads LNHDA; CDR2 reads SQIVND (reference sequence). The DNA for the CDR3 is TGTGCCAGTAGATCAGGGACAGCCTCCTACAATGAGCAGTTCTTC. Protein product: CASRSGTASYNEQFF. The full variable domain, its missing parts supplied by reference TRBV19 and TRBJ2-1, is DGGITQSPKYLFRKEGQNVTLSCEQNLNHDAMYWYRQDPGQGLRLIYYSQIVNDFQKGDIAEGYSVSREKKESFPLTVTSAQKNPTAFYLCASRSGTASYNEQFFGPGTRLTVL.

The rearrangement links TRBV14 to TRBJ2-5, with TRBD2 identical over 10 bases. The CDR3 has 17 residues. After removal of 4 bases from V and 0 bases from J, the junction contained 8 bases not matched to a gene. The germline V gene encodes CDR1 SGHDN and CDR2 FVKESK. In nucleotides, the CDR3 is TGTGCCAGCAGCCGCGATAGCGGGAGGACCTACCAAGAGACCCAGTACTTC. Its protein is CASSRDSGRTYQETQYF. The entire variable domain, with the rest obtained from reference TRBV14 and TRBJ2-5, is as follows: EAGVTQFPSHSVIEKGQTVTLRCDPISGHDNLYWYRRVMGKEIKFLLHFVKESKQDESGMPNNRFLAERTGGTYSTLKVQPAELEDSGVYFCASSRDSGRTYQETQYFGPGTRLLVL.

The chain carries TRBV4-1 and TRBJ2-3; 14 bases fit TRBD2. Germline CDR1 and CDR2: MGHRA and YSYEKL. After removal of 6 bases from V and 2 bases from J, the junction contained 4 bases not matched to a gene. The CDR3 is 16 amino acids. CDR3 bases: TGCGCCAGCAGGGGACTAGCGGGGGCCAACACAGATACGCAGTATTTT. Protein: CASRGLAGANTDTQYF.

This clone was detected many times. The V and J genes are TRBV7-9 and TRBJ2-6; D possibly corresponds to TRBD2 (5 bases). CDR3 length: 15 amino acids. V was clipped by 8 bases and J by 3 bases, with 14 bases between them. Germline V lookup: CDR1 SEHNR, CDR2 FQNEAQ (reference sequence). CDR3 in amino acids: CASSNGVGGANVLTF. The CDR3 DNA reads as TGTGCCAGCTCAAACGGGGTCGGTGGGGCCAACGTCCTGACTTTC.

The chain carries TRBV7-6 and TRBJ2-2; TRBD1 is a possible D gene (6 bases). V was shortened by 4 bases and J by 4 bases, with 13 bases between the two germline ends. The germline gives CDR1 SGHVS, CDR2 FNYEAQ. The CDR3 has 15 residues. The CDR3 protein is CASSSTTGITGELFF. The CDR3 nucleotides read TGTGCCAGCAGCTCCACTACAGGGATCACCGGGGAGCTGTTTTTT.

This chain connects TRBV9 to TRBJ2-2, with D uncertain. The CDR3 loop spans 15 amino acids. Germline CDR1 reads SGDLS; CDR2 reads YYNGEE. The ends were cut back, 2 bases at V and 6 bases at J, with 14 bases in the middle. CDR3 in amino acids: CASSVAPSGSGELFF. As DNA, the CDR3 is TGTGCCAGCAGCGTCGCCCCATCGGGTTCCGGGGAGCTGTTTTTT.

This chain links TRBV6-5 with TRBJ1-2; the D gene is possibly TRBD1 (6 bases). V was trimmed by 8 bases and J by 8 bases, leaving 15 bases between them. Germline V lookup: CDR1 MNHEY, CDR2 SVGAGI. CDR3 length: 12 amino acids. CDR3 sequence reads: CASHYRAGGYTF. Written as DNA, the CDR3 is TGTGCCAGCCACTACAGGGCTGGAGGCTACACCTTC.

This chain uses TRBV2 with TRBJ2-2; D unresolved. Between the trimmed V and J ends, which lost 2 bases and 5 bases, there was a span of 12 bases. The CDR3 covers 15 residues. The germline gives CDR1 SNHLY, CDR2 FYNNEI. Here the CDR3 reads CASSETSVRTGELFF. The CDR3 DNA is TGTGCCAGCAGTGAAACGAGCGTCCGGACCGGGGAGCTGTTTTTT.

The chain employs TRBV6-5 and TRBJ1-4, with D perhaps matching TRBD1 (6 bases). The CDR3 has 14 amino acids. Germline values: CDR1 MNHEY, CDR2 SVGAGI. Trimming removed 2 bases from V and 6 bases from J, with 10 bases in between. The DNA of the CDR3 is TGTGCCAGCAGTTACCGAGGGGGGGATGAAAAACTGTTTTTT. This encodes CASSYRGGDEKLFF.

The chain uses TRBV13 and TRBJ2-7; weak D call: TRBD1 (5 bases). Per germline, CDR1 PRHDT and CDR2 FYEKMQ (reference sequence). The CDR3 has 15 amino acids. The V gene lost 3 bases and the J gene lost 5 bases, with 17 bases spanning the gap. Here the CDR3 DNA reads TGTGCCAGCAGCTTGGGTAGGGGTAAAGTACACGAGCAGTACTTC. Amino acid sequence: CASSLGRGKVHEQYF. Full variable domain (missing parts from reference TRBV13 and TRBJ2-7): AAGVIQSPRHLIKEKRETATLKCYPIPRHDTVYWYQQGPGQDPQFLISFYEKMQSDKGSIPDRFSAQQFSDYHSELNMSSLELGDSALYFCASSLGRGKVHEQYFGPGTRLTVT.

This clone came up a few times. The chain combines TRBV28 with TRBJ1-1; the D gene is possibly TRBD1 (5 bases). The V end lost 5 bases, the J end lost 8 bases, and 15 bases lay between the germline ends. The CDR3 spans 13 residues. CDR1 and CDR2 (germline): MDHEN, SYDVKM. The CDR3 coding sequence is TGTGCCAGCAGTCCATCAGGGTCAACGGAAGCTTTCTTT. Its protein is CASSPSGSTEAFF.

The rearrangement joins TRBV20-1 to TRBJ2-3; a weak D match, TRBD1 (6 bases). Germline V gene sequence: CDR1 DFQATT, CDR2 SNEGSKA (reference sequence). This CDR3 has 11 residues. This CDR3 is CRGAGGDTQYF. For the CDR3, the DNA is TGCAGGGGGGCCGGCGGAGATACGCAGTATTTT.

J is TRBJ2-3 and V is TRBV10-2, with 8 nucleotides matching TRBD1. There are 16 residues in the CDR3. Germline values: CDR1 WSHSY, CDR2 SAAADI. With 3 bases clipped from V and 2 bases from J, the junction kept 7 bases outside the gene matches. CDR3 loop: CASSDWTGTFTDTQYF. CDR3 coding DNA: TGCGCCAGCAGTGATTGGACAGGGACGTTCACAGATACGCAGTATTTT.

This clone was observed once. Written as DNA, the CDR3 is TGTGCCAGCAGCTCCGGGACAGGGCTGTGGGATACGCAGTATTTT. It codes for CASSSGTGLWDTQYF. This chain joins TRBV5-8 and TRBJ2-3; TRBD1 matches at 9 bases. V dropped 3 bases and J dropped 6; count of bases not matched to a gene: 8. The germline V gene has CDR1 SGHTS and CDR2 YDEGEE. The CDR3 is 15 amino acids.

The J gene is TRBJ2-1, the V gene TRBV5-4, with D possibly TRBD2 on 5 matching bases. Germline CDR1 reads SGHNT; CDR2 reads YYREEE (reference sequence). The V end lost 3 bases, the J end lost 7 bases, and 20 bases lay between the germline ends. This CDR3 comprises 16 residues. The CDR3 protein is CASSSMTFGSGNEQFF. The CDR3 DNA is TGTGCCAGCAGCTCAATGACCTTCGGGTCGGGGAATGAGCAGTTCTTC.

CDR3 coding DNA: TGTGCCAGCAGTTACGCGGATCAAGGCTACACCTTC. Its translation: CASSYADQGYTF. The chain links TRBV6-5 to TRBJ1-2; no clear D. The germline V gene encodes CDR1 MNHEY and CDR2 SVGAGI. The V gene lost 2 bases and the J gene lost 8 bases, with 9 bases spanning the gap. The CDR3 runs to 12 residues.